These 8 T cell receptor beta chains were sequenced from one sample in a study of ipilimumab plus nivolumab after autologous stem cell transplantation. The table came from immunoSEQ multiplex PCR; TCRdb's copy has only in-frame clones and leaves some out. The table lists 9,500 to 15,000 clones, about 77% of them singletons, with approximately 9.9% in the top ten. Sequences were derived from PBMCs, sampled in a trial of ipilimumab plus nivolumab as post-transplant consolidation. The receptors derive from a male donor with multiple myeloma.

The rearrangement uses TRBV5-5 and TRBJ1-5; D perhaps matches TRBD1 (6 bases). Per the germline V gene, CDR1 is SGHKS and CDR2 is YYEKEE (reference sequence). V was pared by 1 base and J by 6 bases, with 14 bases between. CDR3 length: 15 amino acids. The CDR3 sequence: CASSLSGGFSQPQHF. The DNA of the CDR3 is TGTGCCAGCAGCTTGTCGGGGGGCTTTAGTCAGCCCCAGCATTTT.

The chain couples TRBV6-1 to TRBJ2-7; the match to TRBD2 covers 7 bases. The trim removed 8 bases at V and 2 bases at J, leaving 6 bases unmatched. Germline loops: CDR1 MNHNS, CDR2 SASEGT. The CDR3 loop spans 13 amino acids. CDR3 sequence reads: CASPSGVTYEQYF. CDR3 nucleotide sequence: TGTGCCAGCCCTAGCGGCGTCACCTACGAGCAGTACTTC.

The rearrangement joins TRBV15 to TRBJ1-4; D call uncertain. The CDR3 is made up of 13 amino acids. The V end was cut by 2 bases, the J end by 11 bases, with 12 bases between. CDR1 LNHNV and CDR2 YYDKDF come from the germline V gene (reference sequence). In DNA, the CDR3 is TGTGCCACCAGCAGAAGTCGGATGGGGAAACTGTTTTTT. It encodes CATSRSRMGKLFF.

The rearrangement joins TRBV4-3 to TRBJ1-2; TRBD1 matches 7 bases. The CDR3 runs 14 residues. Germline V CDR1 and CDR2: LGHNA, YSLEER. Trimming took 4 bases from V and 2 from J; bases not matched to a gene: 4. CDR3 amino acids: CASSPGTDNYGYTF. The CDR3 DNA follows: TGCGCCAGCAGCCCCGGGACAGACAACTATGGCTACACCTTC.

This clone was detected only a few times. CDR3 nucleotide sequence: TGTGCCAGCTCCGTCGGCGGGGAGCAGTACTTC. It yields the protein CASSVGGEQYF. V usage is TRBV18 and J usage is TRBJ2-7, with D possibly being TRBD2 (5 bases). Per germline, CDR1 KGHSH and CDR2 LQKENI. The length of the CDR3 is 11 residues. V gave up 6 bases and J gave up 7 bases, with 10 bases separating them.

The rearrangement links TRBV6-6 to TRBJ1-5, with no clear D. This CDR3 has 15 amino acids. Germline assignment: CDR1 MNHNY and CDR2 SVGAGI (reference sequence). V lost 2 bases and J 1 base, leaving 9 bases between the germline ends. The CDR3 DNA is TGTGCCAGCAGTTACGCAGAACTGAGCAATCAGCCCCAGCATTTT. Translated: CASSYAELSNQPQHF.

V usage is TRBV6-6 and J usage is TRBJ2-5; 11 bases align to TRBD2. V shed 5 bases and J 4 bases; nucleotides not matched to a gene: 3. This CDR3 spans 14 amino acids. Germline V CDR1 and CDR2: MNHNY, SVGAGI (reference sequence). In DNA form, the CDR3 reads TGTGCCAGCAGTCGACTAGCGGGGTTAGAGACCCAGTACTTC. This codes for CASSRLAGLETQYF.

CDR3 nucleotide sequence: TGTGCCAGCAGCTACTCCGGGACTAGCGGGGACCAGCAGTACTTC. Encoded protein: CASSYSGTSGDQQYF. The rearrangement joins TRBV11-2 to TRBJ2-7; 13 positions match TRBD2. V was pared by 4 bases and J by 8 bases, with 8 bases of the junction left unmatched. Germline lookup yields CDR1 SGHAT and CDR2 FQNNGV. The CDR3 is made up of 15 amino acids.